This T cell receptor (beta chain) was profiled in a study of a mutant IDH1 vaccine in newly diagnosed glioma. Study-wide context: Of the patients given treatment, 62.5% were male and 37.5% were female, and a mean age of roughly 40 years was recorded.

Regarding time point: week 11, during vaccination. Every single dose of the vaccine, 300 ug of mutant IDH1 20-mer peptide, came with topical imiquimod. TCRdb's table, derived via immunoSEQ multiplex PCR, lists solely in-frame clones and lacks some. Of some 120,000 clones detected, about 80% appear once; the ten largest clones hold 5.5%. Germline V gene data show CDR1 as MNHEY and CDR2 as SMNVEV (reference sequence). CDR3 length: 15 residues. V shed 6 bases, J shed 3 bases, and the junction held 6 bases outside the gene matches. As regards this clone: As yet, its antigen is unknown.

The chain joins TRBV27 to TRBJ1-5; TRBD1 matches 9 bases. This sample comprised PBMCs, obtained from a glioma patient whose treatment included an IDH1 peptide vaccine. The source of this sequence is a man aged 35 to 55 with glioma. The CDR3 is CASRLGQGLNQPQHF. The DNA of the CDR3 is TGTGCCAGCAGATTGGGACAGGGACTCAATCAGCCCCAGCATTTT.